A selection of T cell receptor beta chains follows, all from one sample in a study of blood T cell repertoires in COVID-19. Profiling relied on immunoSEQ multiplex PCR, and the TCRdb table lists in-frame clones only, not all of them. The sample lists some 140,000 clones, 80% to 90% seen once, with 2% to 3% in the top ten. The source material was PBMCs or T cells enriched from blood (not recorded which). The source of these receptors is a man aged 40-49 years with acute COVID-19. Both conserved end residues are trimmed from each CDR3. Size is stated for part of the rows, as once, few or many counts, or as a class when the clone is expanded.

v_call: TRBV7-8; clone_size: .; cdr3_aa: ASSPSDRESNQPQH
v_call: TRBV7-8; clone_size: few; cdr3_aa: ASSHGGANTEAF
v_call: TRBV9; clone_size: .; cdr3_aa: ASSVRDKANTGELF
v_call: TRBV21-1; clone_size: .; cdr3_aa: ASSKSRQGAGNEQF
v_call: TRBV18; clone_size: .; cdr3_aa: ASSPVRAYGYT
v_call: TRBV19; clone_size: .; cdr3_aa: ASDRVPNTEAF
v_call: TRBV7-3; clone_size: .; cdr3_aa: ASSLKGDTEAF
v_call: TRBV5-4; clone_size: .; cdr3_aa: ASSTPSPPYNEQF
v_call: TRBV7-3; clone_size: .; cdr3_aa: AGGRGKNIQY
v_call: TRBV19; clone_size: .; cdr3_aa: ASSLRLGPDTQY
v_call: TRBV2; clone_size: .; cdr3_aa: ASSEQGKSFLKLF
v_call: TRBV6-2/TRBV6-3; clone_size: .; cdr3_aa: ASSYPLGGGLGTQY
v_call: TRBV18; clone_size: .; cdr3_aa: ASSPFDRSSGNTIY
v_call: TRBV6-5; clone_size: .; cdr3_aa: ASSRTGVGQPQH
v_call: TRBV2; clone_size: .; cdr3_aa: ASSETSGTNEQY
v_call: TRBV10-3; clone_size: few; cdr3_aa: AIKGAGASGELF
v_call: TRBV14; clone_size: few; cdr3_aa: ASSPWGKTSEAF
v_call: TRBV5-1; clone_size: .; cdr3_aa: ASSLPRGSTDTQY
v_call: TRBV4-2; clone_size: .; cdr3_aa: ASSLAGYNEQF
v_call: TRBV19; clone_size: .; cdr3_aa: ASYGQTFGPLH
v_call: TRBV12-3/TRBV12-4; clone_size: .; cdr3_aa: ASSYSTGVPLH
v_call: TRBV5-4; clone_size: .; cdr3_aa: ASSLEGATVYEQY
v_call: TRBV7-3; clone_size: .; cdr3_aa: ASSLADYHEQF